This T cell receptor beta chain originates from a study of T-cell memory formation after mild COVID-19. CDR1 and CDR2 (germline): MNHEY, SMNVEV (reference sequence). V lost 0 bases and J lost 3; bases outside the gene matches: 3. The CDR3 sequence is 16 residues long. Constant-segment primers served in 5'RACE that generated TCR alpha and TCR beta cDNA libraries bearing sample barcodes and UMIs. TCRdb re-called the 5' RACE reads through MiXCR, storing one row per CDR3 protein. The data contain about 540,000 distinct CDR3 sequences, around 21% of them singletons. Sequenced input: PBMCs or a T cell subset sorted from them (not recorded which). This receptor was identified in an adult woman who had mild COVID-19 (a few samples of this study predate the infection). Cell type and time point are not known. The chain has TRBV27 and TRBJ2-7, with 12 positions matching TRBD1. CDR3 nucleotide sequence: TGTGCCAGCAGTTTATCGGGGACAGGGGGCCTCTACGAGCAGTACTTC. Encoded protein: CASSLSGTGGLYEQYF.